Shown below are 11 T cell receptor beta chains from a single sample sequenced in a study of blood T cell repertoires in COVID-19. Profiled with immunoSEQ multiplex PCR; TCRdb holds only in-frame clones, not every one. The sample comprises some 150,000 clones, approximately 90% of which are singletons, and approximately 1.3% rests with the top ten. Sequenced: PBMCs or T cells enriched from blood (not recorded which). The receptors originated from a woman in her thirties with acute COVID-19.

The chain employs TRBV11-1 and TRBJ1-1, with D tentatively TRBD1 (5 bases). V lost 6 bases, J lost 6 bases, and 11 bases lay in between. Germline values: CDR1 SGHAT, CDR2 FQDESV (reference sequence). The CDR3 is made up of 12 amino acids. The DNA for the CDR3 is TGTGCCAGCAGACCACAGGCCCCTGAAGCTTTCTTT. Protein product: CASRPQAPEAFF. Full variable domain (rest looked up from reference TRBV11-1 and TRBJ1-1): EAEVAQSPRYKITEKSQAVAFWCDPISGHATLYWYRQILGQGPELLVQFQDESVVDDSQLPKDRFSAERLKGVDSTLKIQPAELGDSAMYLCASRPQAPEAFFGQGTRLTVV.

J is TRBJ1-1 and V is TRBV6-5; D gene unclear. Trimming took 7 bases from V and 4 from J, leaving 10 bases between them. This CDR3 is 12 amino acids long. The germline V gene has CDR1 MNHEY and CDR2 SVGAGI. This chain's CDR3 is CASKILSTEAFF. DNA of the CDR3: TGTGCCAGCAAAATACTGAGCACTGAAGCTTTCTTT.

The count of this clone is one. This chain links TRBV27 with TRBJ2-3, with D perhaps matching TRBD1 (5 bases). Germline CDR1 is MNHEY and CDR2 is SMNVEV (reference sequence). The CDR3 has 14 residues. V shed 3 bases and J shed 0 bases, with 7 bases lying between them. CDR3 DNA sequence: TGTGCCAGCAGTTTGCACAGGAGCACAGATACGCAGTATTTT. Protein: CASSLHRSTDTQYF.

The table lists this clone with a count of one. The chain employs TRBV6-2 or TRBV6-3 and TRBJ2-7, with D perhaps matching TRBD2 (6 bases). Trimming took 6 bases from V and 4 from J, leaving 16 bases between them. CDR1 and CDR2 (germline): MNHEY, SVGEGT. CDR3 length equals 14 residues. CDR3 nucleotides: TGTGCCAGCAGCCTGGGAGCGGAGGGTTACGAGCAGTACTTC. The encoded protein is CASSLGAEGYEQYF.

The chain joins TRBV9 to TRBJ2-2; 9 bases align to TRBD2. Germline values: CDR1 SGDLS, CDR2 YYNGEE. The CDR3 has 15 amino acids. Trimming at V came to 7 bases and at J to 6 bases, leaving 10 bases not matched to a gene. This chain's CDR3 is CASQSGGSGSGELFF. CDR3 in DNA: TGTGCCAGCCAGAGCGGGGGGAGTGGGTCCGGGGAGCTGTTTTTT.

Regarding this clone: The same CDR3 arises from other DNA sequences in this sample as well. This sequence joins TRBV7-3 and TRBJ2-6; weak D call: TRBD1 (5 bases). This CDR3 region has 16 residues. Germline V lookup: CDR1 SGHTA, CDR2 FQGTGA. The V and J ends lost 1 base and 4 bases respectively, with 11 bases between them. CDR3 coding DNA: TGTGCCAGCAGCTTAAGACCAGGGTCCGGGGCCAACGTCCTGACTTTC. This codes for CASSLRPGSGANVLTF.

In its sample, this clone was seen a few times. The gene calls are TRBV5-6 and TRBJ2-2; TRBD2 matches 11 bases. The CDR3 runs to 15 residues. Germline assignment: CDR1 SGHDT and CDR2 YYEEEE. V gave up 2 bases and J gave up 6 bases; unmatched junction bases: 3. The CDR3 sequence: CASSLFSGGAGELFF. The CDR3 bases are TGTGCCAGCAGCTTATTTAGCGGGGGGGCCGGGGAGCTGTTTTTT. Filled out from reference TRBV5-6 and TRBJ2-2, the complete variable domain reads DAGVTQSPTHLIKTRGQQVTLRCSPKSGHDTVSWYQQALGQGPQFIFQYYEEEERQRGNFPDRFSGHQFPNYSSELNVNALLLGDSALYLCASSLFSGGAGELFFGEGSRLTVL.

The V call is TRBV19, the J call TRBJ1-5; 9 bases line up with TRBD1. CDR3 length: 19 residues. The V gene's germline CDR1 is LNHDA and CDR2 SQIVND (reference sequence). J lost 3 bases, V lost 4 bases, and 16 bases had no gene match. CDR3 sequence (DNA): TGTGCCAGTAGTACGCCCAGGGACAGGGCCCTTGGAATCAATCAGCCCCAGCATTTT. Translated, it gives CASSTPRDRALGINQPQHF.

CDR3 in amino acids: CAWSSVLAGVFNEQFF. The CDR3, as DNA: TGTGCCTGGAGTTCAGTTCTAGCGGGAGTCTTTAATGAGCAGTTCTTC. The V and J genes are TRBV30 and TRBJ2-1; 10 nucleotides align to TRBD2. The length of the CDR3 is 16 residues. The V and J ends lost 2 bases and 7 bases, in that order; junction bases with no gene match: 11. CDR1 is GTSNPN and CDR2 is SVGIG in the germline V gene (reference sequence). The variable domain in full, completed from reference TRBV30 and TRBJ2-1, reads SQTIHQWPATLVQPVGSPLSLECTVEGTSNPNLYWYRQAAGRGLQLLFYSVGIGQISSEVPQNLSASRPQDRQFILSSKKLLLSDSGFYLCAWSSVLAGVFNEQFFGPGTRLTVL.

The chain links TRBV18 to TRBJ1-2; TRBD1 matches 7 bases. The length of the CDR3 is 13 residues. CDR1 and CDR2 (germline): KGHSH, LQKENI. V shed 3 bases, J shed 6 bases, and the junction held 4 bases outside the gene matches. The CDR3 coding sequence is TGTGCCAGCTCACCGGACAGGATCGATGGCTACACCTTC. Amino acids: CASSPDRIDGYTF.

The CDR3 DNA reads as TGTGCCAGTAGTATCGGACAGGGCCAAGGGTACAATGAGCAGTTCTTC. It yields the protein CASSIGQGQGYNEQFF. The V call is TRBV19, the J call TRBJ2-1, with 8 positions matching TRBD1. Per the germline V gene, CDR1 is LNHDA and CDR2 is SQIVND (reference sequence). The CDR3 has 16 amino acids. Trimming at V came to 3 bases and at J to 4 bases, leaving 8 bases not matched to a gene.